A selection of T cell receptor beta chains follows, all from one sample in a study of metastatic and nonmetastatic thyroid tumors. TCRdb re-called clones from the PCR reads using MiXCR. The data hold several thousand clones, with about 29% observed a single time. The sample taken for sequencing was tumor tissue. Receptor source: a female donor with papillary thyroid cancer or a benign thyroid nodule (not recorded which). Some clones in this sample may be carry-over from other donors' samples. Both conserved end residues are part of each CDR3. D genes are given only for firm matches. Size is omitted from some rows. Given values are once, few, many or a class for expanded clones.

CDR3 protein: CSAVDRGVPTDTQYF; CDR3 DNA: TGCAGTGCGGTTGACAGGGGGGTCCCAACAGATACGCAGTATTTT; V gene: TRBV20-1; clone size: NA; J gene: TRBJ2-3; D gene: TRBD1
CDR3 protein: CASSTPGQLHYGYTF; CDR3 DNA: TGTGCCAGCAGCACCCCGGGACAGCTACACTATGGCTACACCTTC; V gene: TRBV6-1; clone size: few; J gene: TRBJ1-2; D gene: TRBD1
CDR3 protein: CASSLSTQGRNKQFF; CDR3 DNA: TGTGCCAGCAGTTTATCGACCCAGGGGAGGAATAAGCAGTTCTTC; V gene: TRBV27; clone size: NA; J gene: TRBJ2-1; D gene: NA
CDR3 protein: CASSYSRPAGGTNEQYF; CDR3 DNA: TGTGCCAGCAGTTACTCGCGTCCGGCGGGGGGGACTAACGAGCAGTACTTC; V gene: TRBV6-5; clone size: NA; J gene: TRBJ2-7; D gene: TRBD2
CDR3 protein: CASSDAGTGAYEQYF; CDR3 DNA: TGTGCCAGCAGTGACGCCGGGACAGGAGCCTACGAGCAGTACTTC; V gene: TRBV28; clone size: NA; J gene: TRBJ2-7; D gene: TRBD1
CDR3 protein: CATPLSDLCQPTAYEQYF; CDR3 DNA: TGTGCCACTCCTCTCTCGGATCTGTGCCAGCCTACGGCCTACGAGCAGTACTTC; V gene: TRBV28; clone size: NA; J gene: TRBJ2-7; D gene: NA
CDR3 protein: CSAPGTSGSEQYF; CDR3 DNA: TGCAGTGCTCCCGGGACTAGCGGGAGCGAGCAGTACTTC; V gene: TRBV20-1; clone size: NA; J gene: TRBJ2-7; D gene: TRBD2
CDR3 protein: CASSLYSAPGQGKEKLFF; CDR3 DNA: TGTGCCAGCAGCCTTTACTCGGCGCCGGGACAGGGGAAAGAAAAACTGTTTTTT; V gene: TRBV11-2; clone size: NA; J gene: TRBJ1-4; D gene: TRBD1
CDR3 protein: CASSPNSGRVVVDTQYF; CDR3 DNA: TGCGCCAGCAGCCCAAATAGCGGGAGGGTGGTTGTGGATACGCAGTATTTT; V gene: TRBV5-1; clone size: few; J gene: TRBJ2-3; D gene: TRBD2
CDR3 protein: CASLPTGQGTEAFF; CDR3 DNA: TGTGCCAGCTTACCTACGGGACAGGGGACTGAAGCTTTCTTT; V gene: TRBV6-1; clone size: NA; J gene: TRBJ1-1; D gene: TRBD1
CDR3 protein: CASSPGLAGLRSYNEQFF; CDR3 DNA: TGTGCCAGCAGCCCGGGACTAGCGGGACTAAGATCCTACAATGAGCAGTTCTTC; V gene: TRBV14; clone size: NA; J gene: TRBJ2-1; D gene: TRBD2
CDR3 protein: CASSPRQAANQPQHF; CDR3 DNA: TGCGCCAGCAGCCCTAGACAGGCCGCCAATCAGCCCCAGCATTTT; V gene: TRBV4-1; clone size: many; J gene: TRBJ1-5; D gene: NA
CDR3 protein: CSAGQPQFF; CDR3 DNA: TGCAGTGCGGGACAGCCTCAGTTCTTC; V gene: TRBV20-1; clone size: few; J gene: TRBJ2-1; D gene: TRBD1
CDR3 protein: CASSPTHRGLGEQYF; CDR3 DNA: TGTGCCAGCAGTCCCACCCACAGGGGGCTTGGCGAGCAGTACTTC; V gene: TRBV12-3/TRBV12-4; clone size: few; J gene: TRBJ2-7; D gene: TRBD1
CDR3 protein: CASSFAGTGGLTEAFF; CDR3 DNA: TGTGCCAGCAGTTTTGCCGGGACAGGTGGATTAACTGAAGCTTTCTTT; V gene: TRBV27; clone size: NA; J gene: TRBJ1-1; D gene: TRBD1
CDR3 protein: CSARDPVAGHLYEQYF; CDR3 DNA: TGCAGTGCTAGAGATCCAGTAGCGGGTCATCTCTACGAGCAGTACTTC; V gene: TRBV20-1; clone size: NA; J gene: TRBJ2-7; D gene: TRBD2
CDR3 protein: CASSVYGGTNEKLFF; CDR3 DNA: TGTGCCAGCAGCGTATACGGGGGGACTAATGAAAAACTGTTTTTT; V gene: TRBV9; clone size: NA; J gene: TRBJ1-4; D gene: NA
CDR3 protein: CASQPDSSSTDTQYF; CDR3 DNA: TGCGCCAGCCAGCCGGACAGTTCTAGCACAGATACGCAGTATTTT; V gene: TRBV5-1; clone size: medium-sized; J gene: TRBJ2-3; D gene: NA